This T cell receptor beta chain was profiled in a study of PD-1 blockade in classical Hodgkin lymphoma. Findings of the study overall: Exclusion applied to patients who initiated nivolumab less than 1 year following ASCT.

Germline V gene sequence: CDR1 MNHNS, CDR2 SASEGT. V shed 1 base and J shed 7 bases, with 7 bases lying between them. This CDR3 is built from 12 residues. The assay was immunoSEQ multiplex PCR, and TCRdb's table has in-frame clones only and misses some. This sample has fewer than 100,000 clones, with around 90% found just once. Every one of the patients relapsed after autologous stem cell transplantation (brentuximab vedotin exposure was variable). A note on this clone: What it binds is not known.

Specimen: peripheral blood mononuclear cells (PBMCs), collected at baseline. The chain uses TRBV6-1 and TRBJ2-5; D is unclear. The receptor comes from a human donor with classical Hodgkin lymphoma. This CDR3 reads CASSEVGSTQYF. DNA for the CDR3: TGTGCCAGCAGTGAAGTGGGTTCGACCCAGTACTTC.